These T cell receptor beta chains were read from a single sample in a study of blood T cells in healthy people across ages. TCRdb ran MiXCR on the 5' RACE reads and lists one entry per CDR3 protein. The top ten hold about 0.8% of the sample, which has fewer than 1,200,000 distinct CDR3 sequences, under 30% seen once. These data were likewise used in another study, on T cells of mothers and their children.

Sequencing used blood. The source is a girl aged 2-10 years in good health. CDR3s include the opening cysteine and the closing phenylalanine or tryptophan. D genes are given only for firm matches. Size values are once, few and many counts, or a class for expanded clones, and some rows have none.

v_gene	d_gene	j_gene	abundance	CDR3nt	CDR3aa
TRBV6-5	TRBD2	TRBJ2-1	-	TGTGCCAGCAGTTACGTCCCACCCGGGACTAGCGGGAACAATGAGCAGTTCTTC	CASSYVPPGTSGNNEQFF
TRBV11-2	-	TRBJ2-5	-	TGTGCCAGCAGCTTTCGGGCCGCGGAGACTCATCAAGAGACCCAGTACTTC	CASSFRAAETHQETQYF
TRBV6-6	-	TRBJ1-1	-	TGTGCCAGCAGTCCTCTTAGGCAGAACACTGAAGCTTTCTTT	CASSPLRQNTEAFF
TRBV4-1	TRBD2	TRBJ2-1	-	TGCGCCAGCAGCCACCCGGGACTAGGGCATGGTGAGCAGTTCTTC	CASSHPGLGHGEQFF
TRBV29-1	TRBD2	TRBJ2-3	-	TGCAGCGTTGGGACTAGCGGGCTCACAGATACGCAGTATTTT	CSVGTSGLTDTQYF
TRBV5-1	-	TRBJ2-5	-	TGCGCCAGCAGCTTAACAGGAGGCATCCAAGAGACCCAGTACTTC	CASSLTGGIQETQYF
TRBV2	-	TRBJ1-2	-	TGTGCCAGCATTGAAAGCTATGGCTACACCTTC	CASIESYGYTF
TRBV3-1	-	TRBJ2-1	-	TGTGCCAGCAGCCAAGGCGACCTAGCAGCCTACAATGAGCAGTTCTTC	CASSQGDLAAYNEQFF
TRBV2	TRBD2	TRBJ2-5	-	TGTGCCAGCAGGAGGGGTAGCGGGGAAGAGACCCAGTACTTC	CASRRGSGEETQYF
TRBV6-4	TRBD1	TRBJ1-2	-	TGTGCCAGCAGTCCCGGGACAGGGGTCGTCTATGGCTACACCTTC	CASSPGTGVVYGYTF
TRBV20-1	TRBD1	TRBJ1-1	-	TGCAGTGCTAGAGAAAGTCGGGCTCGGCAGGGGGCCTCTGAAGCTTTCTTT	CSARESRARQGASEAFF
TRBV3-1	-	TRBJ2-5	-	TGTGCCAGCAGCCCCGCGGGGGCGGGAGACCAAGAGACCCAGTACTTC	CASSPAGAGDQETQYF
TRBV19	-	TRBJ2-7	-	TGTGCCAGTAGCTACGGAGCCAGGAACTCCTACGAGCAGTACTTC	CASSYGARNSYEQYF
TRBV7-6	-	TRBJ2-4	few	TGTGCCAGCGCCTCAGGGGTCAAAAACATTCAGTACTTC	CASASGVKNIQYF
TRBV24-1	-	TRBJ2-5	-	TGTGCCACCAGTGAATCGTACCAAGAGACCCAGTACTTC	CATSESYQETQYF
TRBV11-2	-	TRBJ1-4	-	TGTGCCAGTAGCCCCCAAGGGGGGGCAAATGAAAAACTGTTTTTT	CASSPQGGANEKLFF
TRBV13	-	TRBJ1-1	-	TGTGCCAGCAGCCCACTCCGAAAGGGTTCCTTT	CASSPLRKGSF
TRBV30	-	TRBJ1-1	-	TGTGCCTGGAGTGTACCCAGCCTGAACACTGAAGCTTTCTTT	CAWSVPSLNTEAFF
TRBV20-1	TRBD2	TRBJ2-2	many	TGCAGTGCTAGGGTAGGGACTAGCGGGCTCACCGGGGAGCTGTTTTTT	CSARVGTSGLTGELFF
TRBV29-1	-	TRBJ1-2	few	TGCAGCGTGATTTCTCGCAGGGTAAACTATGGCTACACCTTC	CSVISRRVNYGYTF
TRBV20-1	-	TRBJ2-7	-	TGCAGTGCTAGAGGGGACGCGGACTCCTACGAGCAGTACTTC	CSARGDADSYEQYF
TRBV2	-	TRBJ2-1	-	TGTGCCAGCAGTGAGGGCTGGGGCGTGGGTGAGCAGTTCTTC	CASSEGWGVGEQFF
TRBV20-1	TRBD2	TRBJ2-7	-	TGCAGTGCTAGGCTAGCGGGAGCACAACAGCCTCCCTACGAGCAGTACTTC	CSARLAGAQQPPYEQYF
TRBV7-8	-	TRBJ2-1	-	TGTGCCAGCAGCACCACTGGCTACAATGAGCAGTTCTTC	CASSTTGYNEQFF
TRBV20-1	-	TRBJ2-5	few	TGCAGTGCTACAAACAGGACTAAAGAGACCCAGTACTTC	CSATNRTKETQYF
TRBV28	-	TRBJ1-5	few	TGTGCCAGCAGTTTAGGGCCAGAGAATAGCAATCAGCCCCAGCATTTT	CASSLGPENSNQPQHF
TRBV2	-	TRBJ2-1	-	TGTGCCAGCAGGTTCGGAAGGGGGTTGAGCAATGAGCAGTTCTTC	CASRFGRGLSNEQFF
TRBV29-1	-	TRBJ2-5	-	TGCAGCGTTGAAGTGATGGGGGGACGACAAGAGACCCAGTACTTC	CSVEVMGGRQETQYF
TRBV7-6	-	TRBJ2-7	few	TGTGCCAGCAGCCTAAGTGCGTCCTATTACGAGCAGTACTTC	CASSLSASYYEQYF
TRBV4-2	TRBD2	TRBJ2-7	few	TGTGCCAGCAGCCTCGGGGAGGGGAGGTACGAGCAGTACTTC	CASSLGEGRYEQYF
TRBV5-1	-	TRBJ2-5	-	TGCGCCAGCAGCTTGGATACTAGTGGAGAGACCCAGTACTTC	CASSLDTSGETQYF
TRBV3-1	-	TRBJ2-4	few	TGTGCCAGCAGCCAAGGAGATAGGGGACTGTACTTC	CASSQGDRGLYF
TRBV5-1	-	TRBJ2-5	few	TGCGCCAGCAGGTCAGAGGAGCTCCTACCAGAGACCCAGTACTTC	CASRSEELLPETQYF
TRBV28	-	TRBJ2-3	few	TGTGCCAGCAGCACATACGGGACAGATACGCAGTATTTT	CASSTYGTDTQYF
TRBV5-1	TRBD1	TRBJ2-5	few	TGCGCCAGCAGCTTGACTACCCAGGGGGAAGAGACCCAGTACTTC	CASSLTTQGEETQYF
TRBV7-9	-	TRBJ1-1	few	TGTGCCAGCAGCCCGACCGACAGCCCTGAAGCTTTCTTT	CASSPTDSPEAFF
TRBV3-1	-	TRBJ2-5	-	TGTGCCAGCAGCCAAGCAGCAACAGGGATCGAGACCCAGTACTTC	CASSQAATGIETQYF
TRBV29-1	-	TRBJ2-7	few	TGCAGCGTCCACAAGGCCAACGAGCAGTACTTC	CSVHKANEQYF
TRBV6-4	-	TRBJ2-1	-	TGTGACAGCAGTCGCGGAGGAAAGGTAGATGAGCAGTTCTTC	CDSSRGGKVDEQFF
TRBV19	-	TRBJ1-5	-	TGTGCCAGTTGGGCGCGGGGGGAAGGCAATCAGCCCCAGCATTTT	CASWARGEGNQPQHF
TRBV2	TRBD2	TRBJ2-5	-	TGTGCCAGCTCTGCGGGAGAGGGGCGAGAGACCCAGTACTTC	CASSAGEGRETQYF
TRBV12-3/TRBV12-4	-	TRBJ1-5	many	TGTGCCAGCAGCTTCTCGGGGCAGCCCCAGCATTTT	CASSFSGQPQHF
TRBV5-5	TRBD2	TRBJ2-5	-	TGTGCCAGCAGCTTGGTGCGGGGGGCTAGCGGGAGGGAAGAGACCCAGTACTTC	CASSLVRGASGREETQYF
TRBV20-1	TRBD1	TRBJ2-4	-	TGCAGTGCTAGAGATATTAAACAGGGGGCCAAAAACATTCAGTACTTC	CSARDIKQGAKNIQYF
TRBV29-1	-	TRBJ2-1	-	TGCAGCGTTGAATATGGGGGCGATGAGCAGTTCTTC	CSVEYGGDEQFF
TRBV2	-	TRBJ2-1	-	TGTGCCAGCAGCCCTCCTGACGGTCGCTCCTACAATGAGCAGTTCTTC	CASSPPDGRSYNEQFF
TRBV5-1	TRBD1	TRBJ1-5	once	TGCGCCAGCAGCCGTACAGGGGATCGGGATCAGCCCCAGCATTTT	CASSRTGDRDQPQHF
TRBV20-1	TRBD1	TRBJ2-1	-	TGCAGTGCTAGAGACGGTGGGACAGGGGCCGATGAGCAGTTCTTC	CSARDGGTGADEQFF
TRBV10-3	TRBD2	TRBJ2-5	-	TGTGCCATCAGTAGACGGGGAGGGCAAGAGACCCAGTACTTC	CAISRRGGQETQYF
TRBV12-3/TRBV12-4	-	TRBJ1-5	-	TGTGCCAGCAGTTTCGGGTCAGCCCAAGAGAGCCAGCCCCAGCATTTT	CASSFGSAQESQPQHF
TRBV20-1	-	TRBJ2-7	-	TGCAGTGCCGAGCCCAGGGAGGCCTACGAGCAGTACTTC	CSAEPREAYEQYF
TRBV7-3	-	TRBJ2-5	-	TGTGCCAGCAGCTTAACGGGGGGCAGCGGTGAGACCCAGTACTTC	CASSLTGGSGETQYF
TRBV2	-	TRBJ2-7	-	TGTGCCAGCAGTGATGGGGCGGATCCCACCTACGAGCAGTACTTC	CASSDGADPTYEQYF
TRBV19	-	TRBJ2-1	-	TGTGCCAGTAGTATATTAGGACACACGAACAATGAGCAGTTCTTC	CASSILGHTNNEQFF
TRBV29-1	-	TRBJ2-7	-	TGCAGCGTTGGGTTAGGTTTCGCTTACGAGCAGTACTTC	CSVGLGFAYEQYF
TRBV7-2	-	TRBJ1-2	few	TGTGCCAGCAGCTCCCCCGGTGTCTTCGAGTATGGCTACACCTTC	CASSSPGVFEYGYTF
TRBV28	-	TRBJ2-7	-	TGTGCCAGCAGTCAAACTAGAGGGGCCGCCGAGCAGTACTTC	CASSQTRGAAEQYF
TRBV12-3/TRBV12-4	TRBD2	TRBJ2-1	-	TGTGCCAGCAGTTTGGGGTGGGGGGGGAATGAGCAGTTCTTC	CASSLGWGGNEQFF
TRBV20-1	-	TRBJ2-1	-	TGCAGTGCTAGTCCAAGCCGGGCCAGTGACAATGAGCAGTTCTTC	CSASPSRASDNEQFF
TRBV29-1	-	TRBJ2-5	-	TGCAGCGTTGAATCTCTTTATAAGACCGGGCCACAAGAGACCCAGTACTTC	CSVESLYKTGPQETQYF